This entry is about one T cell receptor beta chain. The V and J ends lost 1 base and 4 bases respectively, with 11 bases between them. The CDR3 consists of 14 residues. CDR1 is SGHVS, CDR2 FQNEAQ, per germline. This specimen belongs to a study of blood T cell repertoires in COVID-19. Study as a whole: The United States, Italy and Spain provided the acute and convalescent COVID-19 samples. PBMCs, B-cell-depleted T cells, or T cells were the source of the cDNA or gDNA that made up the material.

In the source study's methods: Scientists estimated how many nucleated cells there were by amplifying reference gene primers. Assay used: immunoSEQ multiplex PCR; TCRdb lists only in-frame clones, some missing. That table furnishes V, J and clone size, whereas the DNA furnished D and trimming. The table lists about 200,000 clones, 65% to 85% of them singletons. The origin of this receptor is a human donor in a cohort sampled during active COVID-19. What was sequenced was peripheral blood. The chain employs TRBV7-8 and TRBJ2-7; D possibly corresponds to TRBD1 (7 bases). In nucleotides, the CDR3 is TGTGCCAGCAGCTTAGTCTCAGGGGGGTACGAGCAGTACTTC. Translated, it gives CASSLVSGGYEQYF.